A selection of T cell receptor beta chains follows, all from one sample in a study of T-cell reconstitution after alpha-beta-depleted transplantation in children. TCRdb passed the PCR reads through MiXCR, listing each CDR3 protein once. The sample records under 70,000 distinct CDR3 sequences, 11% being singletons. Material: PBMCs, obtained before TCRalphabeta/CD19-depleted stem cell transplant. The origin of the receptors is a boy between 5 and 17 years old with acute myeloid leukemia, due to receive a stem cell transplant. Each CDR3 is given with its conserved first and last residue. The D gene is left open where the match is weak. The size of a clone is reported for some rows only, either as once, few or many, or as a class for expanded clones.

clone_size: many; d_call: TRBD1; v_call: TRBV20-1; j_call: TRBJ1-2; cdr3_aa: CSARVGQTYGYTF; cdr3_nt: TGCAGTGCTAGGGTGGGACAGACCTATGGCTACACCTTC
clone_size: many; d_call: -; v_call: TRBV7-8; j_call: TRBJ1-5; cdr3_aa: CASSSPLSGPRNQPQHF; cdr3_nt: TGTGCCAGCAGCTCTCCCCTGTCGGGACCGCGCAATCAGCCCCAGCATTTT
clone_size: many; d_call: TRBD2; v_call: TRBV25-1; j_call: TRBJ2-3; cdr3_aa: CASSEWKLAGSSTDTQYF; cdr3_nt: TGTGCCAGCAGTGAATGGAAACTAGCGGGATCTAGCACAGATACGCAGTATTTT
clone_size: many; d_call: -; v_call: TRBV15; j_call: TRBJ2-3; cdr3_aa: CATSRVGGTDTQYF; cdr3_nt: TGTGCCACCAGCAGAGTGGGAGGCACAGATACGCAGTATTTT
clone_size: many; d_call: -; v_call: TRBV5-6; j_call: TRBJ1-2; cdr3_aa: CASSPGGTASNYGYTF; cdr3_nt: TGTGCCAGCAGCCCGGGGGGTACAGCCTCTAACTATGGCTACACCTTC
clone_size: many; d_call: -; v_call: TRBV29-1; j_call: TRBJ1-1; cdr3_aa: CSVEGIRDLAEAFF; cdr3_nt: TGCAGCGTTGAAGGGATAAGGGATCTGGCTGAAGCTTTCTTT
clone_size: few; d_call: -; v_call: TRBV11-1; j_call: TRBJ2-2; cdr3_aa: CASSQTRLTGELFF; cdr3_nt: TGTGCCAGCAGCCAAACAAGACTGACCGGGGAGCTGTTTTTT
clone_size: many; d_call: -; v_call: TRBV3-1; j_call: TRBJ1-1; cdr3_aa: CASSQVRAGTEAFF; cdr3_nt: TGTGCCAGCAGCCAAGTCAGGGCAGGAACTGAAGCTTTCTTT
clone_size: many; d_call: -; v_call: TRBV7-9; j_call: TRBJ2-7; cdr3_aa: CASSFYYEQYF; cdr3_nt: TGTGCCAGCAGCTTCTATTACGAGCAGTACTTC
clone_size: many; d_call: -; v_call: TRBV20-1; j_call: TRBJ1-1; cdr3_aa: CSARDPRGQMNTEAFF; cdr3_nt: TGCAGTGCTAGAGACCCACGGGGCCAAATGAACACTGAAGCTTTCTTT
clone_size: many; d_call: -; v_call: TRBV5-6; j_call: TRBJ1-3; cdr3_aa: CASSLRQAIGNTIYF; cdr3_nt: TGTGCCAGCAGCTTGAGGCAGGCAATCGGAAACACCATATATTTT
clone_size: many; d_call: TRBD2; v_call: TRBV5-6; j_call: TRBJ2-5; cdr3_aa: CASSFTSGSWETQYF; cdr3_nt: TGTGCCAGCAGCTTCACAAGCGGGAGTTGGGAGACCCAGTACTTC
clone_size: -; d_call: -; v_call: TRBV7-3; j_call: TRBJ1-1; cdr3_aa: CASSLEGDNTEAFF; cdr3_nt: TGTGCCAGCAGCTTGGAGGGGGACAACACTGAAGCTTTCTTT
clone_size: many; d_call: -; v_call: TRBV6-5; j_call: TRBJ1-2; cdr3_aa: CASSYSTGGYTF; cdr3_nt: TGTGCCAGCAGTTACTCGACAGGAGGCTACACCTTC
clone_size: many; d_call: TRBD1; v_call: TRBV7-8; j_call: TRBJ2-7; cdr3_aa: CASSSGQGLYEQYF; cdr3_nt: TGTGCCAGCAGCTCGGGACAGGGACTCTACGAGCAGTACTTC
clone_size: -; d_call: TRBD1; v_call: TRBV6-1; j_call: TRBJ1-3; cdr3_aa: CASSRSGGSGNTIYF; cdr3_nt: TGTGCCAGCAGCAGGTCAGGGGGCTCTGGAAACACCATATATTTT
clone_size: many; d_call: TRBD2; v_call: TRBV27; j_call: TRBJ2-7; cdr3_aa: CATAGGPFEQYF; cdr3_nt: TGTGCCACAGCGGGAGGGCCTTTCGAGCAGTACTTC
clone_size: many; d_call: -; v_call: TRBV11-2; j_call: TRBJ2-1; cdr3_aa: CASSPVGGPSKNEQFF; cdr3_nt: TGTGCCAGCAGCCCAGTCGGTGGCCCTAGTAAAAATGAGCAGTTCTTC
clone_size: many; d_call: TRBD1; v_call: TRBV7-2; j_call: TRBJ2-3; cdr3_aa: CASSLDRGLGDTQYF; cdr3_nt: TGTGCCAGCAGCTTAGACAGGGGGCTTGGAGATACGCAGTATTTT